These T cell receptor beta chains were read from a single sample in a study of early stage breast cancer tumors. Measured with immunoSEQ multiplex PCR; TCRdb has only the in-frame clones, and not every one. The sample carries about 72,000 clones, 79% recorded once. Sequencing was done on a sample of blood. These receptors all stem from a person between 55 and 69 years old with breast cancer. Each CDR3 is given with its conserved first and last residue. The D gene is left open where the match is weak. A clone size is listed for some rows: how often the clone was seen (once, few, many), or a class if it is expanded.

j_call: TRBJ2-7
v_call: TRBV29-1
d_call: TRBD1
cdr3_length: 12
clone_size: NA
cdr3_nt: TGCAGCGTCGACAGGGCGAGCTACGAGCAGTACTTC
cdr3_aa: CSVDRASYEQYF

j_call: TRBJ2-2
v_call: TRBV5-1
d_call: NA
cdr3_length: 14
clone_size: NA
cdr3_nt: TGCGCCAGCAGCTTACCTGGCCGGGCCGGGGAGCTGTTTTTT
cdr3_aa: CASSLPGRAGELFF

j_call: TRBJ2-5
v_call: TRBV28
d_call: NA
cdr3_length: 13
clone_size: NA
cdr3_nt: TGTGCCAGCAGCCAGGGCAGGCAAGAGACCCAGTACTTC
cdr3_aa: CASSQGRQETQYF

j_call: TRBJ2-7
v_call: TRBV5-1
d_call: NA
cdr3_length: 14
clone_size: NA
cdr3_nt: TGCGCCAGCAGCTCCTTACAGGGTTCCTACGAGCAGTACTTC
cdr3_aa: CASSSLQGSYEQYF

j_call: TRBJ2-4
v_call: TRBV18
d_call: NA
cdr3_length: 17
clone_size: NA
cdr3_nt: TGTGCCAGCTCAGACATGGGTCTCGCCGTAGCCAAAAACATTCAGTACTTC
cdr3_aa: CASSDMGLAVAKNIQYF

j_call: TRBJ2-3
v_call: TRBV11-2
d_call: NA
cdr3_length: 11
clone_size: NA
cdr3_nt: TGTGCCAGCAGCCGCGTGGGAACGCAGTATTTT
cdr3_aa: CASSRVGTQYF

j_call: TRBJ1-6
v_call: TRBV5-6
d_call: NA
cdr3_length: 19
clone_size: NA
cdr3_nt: TGTGCCAGCAGCTCGTACCGAACAGGAGTGGCCGAAGATAATTCACCCCTCCACTTT
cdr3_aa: CASSSYRTGVAEDNSPLHF

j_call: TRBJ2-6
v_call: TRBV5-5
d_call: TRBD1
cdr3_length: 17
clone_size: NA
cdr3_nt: TGTGCCAGCAGCACCAGGGACAGGGGCTCTGGGGCCAACGTCCTGACTTTC
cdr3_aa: CASSTRDRGSGANVLTF

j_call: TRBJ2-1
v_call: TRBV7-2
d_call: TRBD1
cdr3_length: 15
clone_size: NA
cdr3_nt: TGTGCCAGCAGCTCGACAGGGGGCTCCTACAATGAGCAGTTCTTC
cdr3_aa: CASSSTGGSYNEQFF

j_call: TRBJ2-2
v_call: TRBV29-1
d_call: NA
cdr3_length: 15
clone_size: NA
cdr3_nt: TGCAGCGCCCCCGGAGGCGGAGTCAACACCGGGGAGCTGTTTTTT
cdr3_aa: CSAPGGGVNTGELFF

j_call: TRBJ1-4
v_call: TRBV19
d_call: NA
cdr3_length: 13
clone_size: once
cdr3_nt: TGTGCCACCTCGGACAGAGATAATGAAAAACTGTTTTTT
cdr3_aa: CATSDRDNEKLFF

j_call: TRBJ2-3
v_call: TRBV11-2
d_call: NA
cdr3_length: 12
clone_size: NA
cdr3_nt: TGTGCCAGCAGCCGGTTCACAGATACGCAGTATTTT
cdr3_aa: CASSRFTDTQYF

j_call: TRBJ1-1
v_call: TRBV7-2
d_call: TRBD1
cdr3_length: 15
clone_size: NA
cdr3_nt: TGTGCCAGCAGCTCAGGGGGACCGGCCCGGGCTGAAGCTTTCTTT
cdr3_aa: CASSSGGPARAEAFF

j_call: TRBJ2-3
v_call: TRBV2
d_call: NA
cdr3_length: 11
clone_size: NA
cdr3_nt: TGTGCCAGCAGTGGCCACGATACGCAGTATTTT
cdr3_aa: CASSGHDTQYF

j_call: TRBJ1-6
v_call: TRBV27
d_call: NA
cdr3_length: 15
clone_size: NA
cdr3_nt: TGTGCCAGCAGTTTACGGGGAATCGGTAATTCACCCCTCCACTTT
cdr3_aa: CASSLRGIGNSPLHF

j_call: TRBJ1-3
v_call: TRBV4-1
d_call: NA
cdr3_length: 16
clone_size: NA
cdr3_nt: TGCGCCAGCAGCCAAGATCTATTGGTAGGAGGAAACACCATATATTTT
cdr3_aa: CASSQDLLVGGNTIYF

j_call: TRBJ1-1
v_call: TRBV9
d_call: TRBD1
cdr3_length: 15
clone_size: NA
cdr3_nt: TGTGCCAGCAGCGTAGAAGTGGGACAGTTTACTGAAGCTTTCTTT
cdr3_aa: CASSVEVGQFTEAFF

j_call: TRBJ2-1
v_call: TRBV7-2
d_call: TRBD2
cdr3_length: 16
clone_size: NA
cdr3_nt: TGTGCCAGCAGCTTATTGCCTAGCGGGATTGTCGATGAGCAGTTCTTC
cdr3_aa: CASSLLPSGIVDEQFF

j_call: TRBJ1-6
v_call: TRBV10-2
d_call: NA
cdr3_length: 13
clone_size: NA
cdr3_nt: TGCGCCAGCAGTCAAGCCTATAATTCACCCCTCCACTTT
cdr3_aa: CASSQAYNSPLHF

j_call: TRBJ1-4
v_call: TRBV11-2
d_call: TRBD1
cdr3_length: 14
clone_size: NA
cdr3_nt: TGTGCCAGCAGCCCTGGACAGGGAAGGGAAAAACTGTTTTTT
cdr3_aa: CASSPGQGREKLFF

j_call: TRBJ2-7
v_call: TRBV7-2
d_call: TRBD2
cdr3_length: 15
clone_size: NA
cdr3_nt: TGTGCCAGCAGCTCCTCTAGCGGGAGGGGGGAAGAGCAGTACTTC
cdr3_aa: CASSSSSGRGEEQYF

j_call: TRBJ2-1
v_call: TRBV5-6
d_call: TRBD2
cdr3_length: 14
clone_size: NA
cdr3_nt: TGTGCCAGCAGCTTGGTCCTAGCGGGAGGGCTGGAGTTCTTC
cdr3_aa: CASSLVLAGGLEFF

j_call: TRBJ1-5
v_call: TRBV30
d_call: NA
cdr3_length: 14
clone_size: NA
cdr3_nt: TGTGCCTGGAGTGCGGGTCAGTGGGATCAGCCCCAGCATTTT
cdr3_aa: CAWSAGQWDQPQHF

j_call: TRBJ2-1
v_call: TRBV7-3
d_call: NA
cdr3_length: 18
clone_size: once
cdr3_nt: TGTGCCAGCAGCCCCCGGGCAGGGTCTTTGAGACATGCGGATGAGCAGTTCTTC
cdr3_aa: CASSPRAGSLRHADEQFF